This T cell receptor beta chain was captured in a study of T cell changes during pregnancy in multiple sclerosis. The protocol was immunoSEQ multiplex PCR, while the TCRdb copy is restricted to in-frame clones and leaves out a portion. The sample contains 30,000 to 45,000 clones, 90% to 95% of which appear only once. V shed 4 bases, J shed 5 bases, and the junction held 13 bases outside the gene matches. Germline CDR1 reads SGHRS; CDR2 reads YFSETQ. The CDR3 spans 16 residues. This chain uses TRBV5-1 with TRBJ2-5; 8 bases fit TRBD2. The sequence was obtained from a female donor in good health, enrolled as a control in a pregnancy study. Sequencing was performed on CD4+ T cells from peripheral blood mononuclear cells, taken in the second trimester of pregnancy. The CDR3 DNA sequence: TGCGCCAGCAGCCCCCACTCCGCGGGGGGCCTTGAGACCCAGTACTTC. This codes for CASSPHSAGGLETQYF. The full variable domain, with the rest looked up from reference TRBV5-1 and TRBJ2-5, is KAGVTQTPRYLIKTRGQQVTLSCSPISGHRSVSWYQQTPGQGLQFLFEYFSETQRNKGNFPGRFSGRQFSNSRSEMNVSTLELGDSALYLCASSPHSAGGLETQYFGPGTRLLVL.